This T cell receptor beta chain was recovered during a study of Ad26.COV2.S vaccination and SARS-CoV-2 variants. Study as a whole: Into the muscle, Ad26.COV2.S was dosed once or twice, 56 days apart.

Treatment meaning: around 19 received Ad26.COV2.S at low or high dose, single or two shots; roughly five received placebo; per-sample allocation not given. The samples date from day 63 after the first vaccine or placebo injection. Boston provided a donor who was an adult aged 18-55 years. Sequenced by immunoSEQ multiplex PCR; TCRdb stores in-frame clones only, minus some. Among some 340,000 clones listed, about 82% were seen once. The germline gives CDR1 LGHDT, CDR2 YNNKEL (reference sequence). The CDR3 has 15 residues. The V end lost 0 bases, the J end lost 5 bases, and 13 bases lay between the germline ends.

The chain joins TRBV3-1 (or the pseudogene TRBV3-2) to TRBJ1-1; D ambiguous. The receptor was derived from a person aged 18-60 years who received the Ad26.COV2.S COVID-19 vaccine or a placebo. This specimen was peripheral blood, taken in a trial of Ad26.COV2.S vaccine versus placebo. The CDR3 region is CASSQDIAFRTEAFF. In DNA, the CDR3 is TGTGCCAGCAGCCAAGATATAGCTTTTCGAACTGAAGCTTTCTTT.